The 21 T cell receptor beta chains in this list originate from one sample, sequenced in a study of blood T cell repertoires in COVID-19. Generated by immunoSEQ multiplex PCR, the TCRdb table keeps only in-frame clones and is missing some. The sample yields some 150,000 clones, 84% seen once. The sequencing sample was made of PBMCs or T cells enriched from blood (not recorded which). Every receptor here comes from a woman aged 45 to 65 who had been exposed to COVID-19.

The V call is TRBV24-1, the J call TRBJ2-2; a weak D match, TRBD1 (5 bases). CDR1 and CDR2 from the germline V gene are KGHDR and SFDVKD. This CDR3 has 12 amino acids. Trimming removed 6 bases from V and 7 bases from J, with 8 bases in between. DNA of the CDR3: TGTGCCACCAGTCCAGGGTTCGGGGAGCTGTTTTTT. Protein: CATSPGFGELFF.

This clone was seen just once. The rearrangement uses TRBV5-1 and TRBJ1-1; D gene unclear. The CDR3 length is 15 residues. Trimming stripped 4 bases from V and 0 bases from J, with 13 bases between. Germline CDR1 reads SGHRS; CDR2 reads YFSETQ. Here the CDR3 DNA reads TGCGCCAGCAGCCCTAGGGAGTCGATGAACACTGAAGCTTTCTTT. Its translation: CASSPRESMNTEAFF.

The rearrangement uses TRBV10-1 and TRBJ1-1, with D unresolved. The CDR3 sequence is 14 residues long. With 8 bases removed from V and 0 bases from J, the gap between germline ends came to 13 bases. In germline, CDR1 is WNHNN, CDR2 SYGVQD (reference sequence). CDR3 amino acids: CASFPFGVNTEAFF. The CDR3 DNA reads as TGCGCCAGCTTTCCCTTCGGAGTGAACACTGAAGCTTTCTTT.

This clone was seen only a few times. This rearrangement joins TRBV19 to TRBJ1-5; D unclear. Germline V gene lookup returns CDR1 LNHDA and CDR2 SQIVND (reference sequence). The CDR3 runs to 18 residues. V lost 4 bases and J lost 1, with 20 bases in between. The CDR3 loop is CASSNLRTGGPSNQPQHF. DNA for the CDR3: TGTGCCAGTAGTAACCTTCGAACCGGAGGCCCCAGCAATCAGCCCCAGCATTTT. Looking up the rest from reference TRBV19 and TRBJ1-5 gives the full variable domain: DGGITQSPKYLFRKEGQNVTLSCEQNLNHDAMYWYRQDPGQGLRLIYYSQIVNDFQKGDIAEGYSVSREKKESFPLTVTSAQKNPTAFYLCASSNLRTGGPSNQPQHFGDGTRLSIL.

This sequence joins TRBV5-4 and TRBJ2-2; D not certain. The CDR3 has 12 amino acids. Deletions cut 2 bases from V and 6 bases from J, with 5 bases between. CDR1 is SGHNT and CDR2 is YYREEE in the germline V gene (reference sequence). For the CDR3, the DNA is TGTGCCAGCAGCTTCAGATCCGGGGAGCTGTTTTTT. Amino acids: CASSFRSGELFF.

This clone was picked up a small number of times. The genes are TRBV5-1 and TRBJ1-4; 8 nucleotides align to TRBD1. Germline lookup yields CDR1 SGHRS and CDR2 YFSETQ. V gave up 4 bases and J gave up 7 bases; unmatched junction bases: 15. The CDR3 covers 17 residues. Written as DNA, the CDR3 is TGCGCCAGCAGCGGGGGACAGGTTTCGGGGCGGCGTGAAAAACTGTTTTTT. It specifies CASSGGQVSGRREKLFF.

The chain employs TRBV28 and TRBJ2-1, with D perhaps TRBD2 (6 bases). Germline V gene data show CDR1 as MDHEN and CDR2 as SYDVKM. V was pared by 4 bases and J by 4 bases, with 14 bases between. The CDR3 is 15 amino acids. CDR3 sequence: CASSSFSGSYNEQFF. The CDR3 bases are TGTGCCAGCAGTTCATTCTCCGGGAGTTACAATGAGCAGTTCTTC.

CDR3 protein: CASSVGTGDILWEKLFF. CDR3 DNA: TGTGCCAGCAGCGTGGGGACAGGGGACATTTTGTGGGAAAAACTGTTTTTT. J is TRBJ1-4 and V is TRBV5-8, with TRBD1 matching 10 bases. Germline V lookup: CDR1 SGHTS, CDR2 YDEGEE. J lost 8 bases, V lost 4 bases, and 14 bases had no gene match. CDR3 length equals 17 residues.

The sample holds one count of this clone. V gene TRBV2 combines with J gene TRBJ2-7; the D is unclear. Germline CDR1 and CDR2: SNHLY and FYNNEI. Trimming removed 6 bases from V and 4 bases from J, with 7 bases in between. The CDR3 loop spans 11 amino acids. The CDR3, as DNA: TGTGCCAGCAGCCCCCAATACGAGCAGTACTTC. Translated: CASSPQYEQYF.

The rearrangement joins TRBV23-1 to TRBJ2-2; 8 bases align to TRBD1. TRBV23-1 counts as an open reading frame of uncertain function. Trimming removed 3 bases from V and 1 base from J; junction bases left unmatched: 4. The CDR3 is 16 amino acids. This CDR3 reads CASSHLDRGNTGELFF. Written as DNA, the CDR3 is TGCGCCAGCAGTCACCTCGACAGGGGGAACACCGGGGAGCTGTTTTTT.

This rearrangement joins TRBV7-2 to TRBJ1-2; TRBD1 is a possible D gene (5 bases). Germline V CDR1 and CDR2: SGHTA, FQGNSA. There are 16 residues in the CDR3. V dropped 5 bases and J dropped 4 bases, with 20 bases sitting between them. CDR3 loop: CASSPRGGERSYGYTF. CDR3 in DNA: TGTGCCAGCAGCCCCCGGGGGGGGGAGAGAAGCTATGGCTACACCTTC. The full variable domain, rest sourced from reference TRBV7-2 and TRBJ1-2, is GAGVSQSPSNKVTEKGKDVELRCDPISGHTALYWYRQSLGQGLEFLIYFQGNSAPDKSGLPSDRFSAERTGGSVSTLTIQRTQQEDSAVYLCASSPRGGERSYGYTFGSGTRLTVV.

The CDR3 here is CASSYGHYEQYF. The CDR3 DNA is TGTGCCAGCAGTTACGGACACTACGAGCAGTACTTC. The chain recombines TRBV6-2 or TRBV6-3 with TRBJ2-7, with D tentatively TRBD1 (5 bases). In germline, CDR1 is MNHEY, CDR2 SVGEGT. With 2 bases removed from V and 3 bases from J, the gap between germline ends came to 5 bases. CDR3 length: 12 amino acids.

On this clone: One end of the junction varies from germline; a read error may be responsible. The rearrangement uses TRBV5-8 and TRBJ1-6, with D perhaps TRBD1 (5 bases). CDR1 and CDR2 (germline): SGHTS, YDEGEE. This CDR3 has 15 residues. The CDR3 bases are TGTGCCAGCAGCTTGGCCTCTAGTTCTGCCGGACACCAAGGATTT. It is translated as CASSLASSSAGHQGF.

The chain recombines TRBV5-1 with TRBJ2-1; TRBD2 agrees at 7 bases. Per the germline V gene, CDR1 is SGHRS and CDR2 is YFSETQ. The CDR3 contains 12 residues. The J segment lost 12 bases and the V segment lost 3 bases, leaving 6 bases of the junction unmatched. The CDR3 loop is CASSSSGGGQFF. For the CDR3, the DNA is TGCGCCAGCAGCTCATCTGGCGGGGGGCAGTTCTTC. The variable domain in full, with the rest retrieved from reference TRBV5-1 and TRBJ2-1, is KAGVTQTPRYLIKTRGQQVTLSCSPISGHRSVSWYQQTPGQGLQFLFEYFSETQRNKGNFPGRFSGRQFSNSRSEMNVSTLELGDSALYLCASSSSGGGQFFGPGTRLTVL.

The chain carries TRBV24-1 and TRBJ2-1; TRBD1 matches at 9 bases. The germline CDR1 and CDR2 sequences are KGHDR and SFDVKD. CDR3 length: 12 amino acids. V shed 9 bases, J shed 7 bases, and the junction held 3 bases outside the gene matches. The CDR3 region has the DNA TGTGCCACCCGGACAGGGGTAAATGAGCAGTTCTTC. It yields the protein CATRTGVNEQFF.

The CDR3 reads CASRGTGSNEQYF. The CDR3 bases are TGTGCCAGCAGGGGGACAGGGTCCAACGAGCAGTACTTC. The V call is TRBV6-5, the J call TRBJ2-7; 9 bases are shared with TRBD1. CDR1 and CDR2 (germline): MNHEY, SVGAGI. There are 13 residues in the CDR3. V shed 6 bases, J shed 5 bases, and the junction held 5 bases outside the gene matches.

The gene calls are TRBV30 and TRBJ1-2; the D gene is possibly TRBD1 (6 bases). Germline V lookup: CDR1 GTSNPN, CDR2 SVGIG (reference sequence). This CDR3 is built from 13 residues. V was trimmed by 8 bases and J by 4 bases, leaving 17 bases between them. CDR3 region: CARGRDRPYGYTF. CDR3 bases: TGTGCCCGAGGCCGAGACAGGCCCTATGGCTACACCTTC.

The gene calls are TRBV4-1 and TRBJ2-3; D perhaps matches TRBD2 (7 bases). CDR1 MGHRA and CDR2 YSYEKL come from the germline V gene. This CDR3 contains 16 residues. Trimming pared 0 bases from V and 1 base from J, leaving 11 bases between. CDR3 coding DNA: TGCGCCAGCAGCCAAGAAGGGGGGGGCGGCACAGATACGCAGTATTTT. Its translation is CASSQEGGGGTDTQYF.

This clone showed up just a few times. The rearrangement joins TRBV5-1 to TRBJ2-7; maybe TRBD2 (8 bases). CDR1 is SGHRS, CDR2 YFSETQ, per germline. Trimming stripped 7 bases from V and 3 bases from J, with 17 bases between. This CDR3 is built from 14 residues. The DNA of the CDR3 is TGCGCCAGCCGGCAGGGGGGACTAGACTACGAGCAGTACTTC. This gives the protein CASRQGGLDYEQYF. The full variable domain, in which reference TRBV5-1 and TRBJ2-7 provide the parts outside the CDR3, is KAGVTQTPRYLIKTRGQQVTLSCSPISGHRSVSWYQQTPGQGLQFLFEYFSETQRNKGNFPGRFSGRQFSNSRSEMNVSTLELGDSALYLCASRQGGLDYEQYFGPGTRLTVT.

This chain links TRBV5-1 with TRBJ1-3; D possibly corresponds to TRBD1 (5 bases). V lost 4 bases, J lost 0 bases, and 17 bases lay in between. The CDR3 is 17 residues long. CDR1 SGHRS and CDR2 YFSETQ come from the germline V gene. The CDR3 sequence is CASSNGGTNPSGNTIYF. CDR3 DNA sequence: TGCGCCAGCAGCAATGGGGGGACGAATCCCTCTGGAAACACCATATATTTT. Using reference TRBV5-1 and TRBJ1-3 for the parts outside the CDR3, the full variable domain is KAGVTQTPRYLIKTRGQQVTLSCSPISGHRSVSWYQQTPGQGLQFLFEYFSETQRNKGNFPGRFSGRQFSNSRSEMNVSTLELGDSALYLCASSNGGTNPSGNTIYFGEGSWLTVV.

The J gene is TRBJ2-3, the V gene TRBV5-1, with D possibly TRBD2 on 6 matching bases. The CDR3 is 15 amino acids. V dropped 0 bases and J dropped 2 bases, with 10 bases sitting between them. Germline V lookup: CDR1 SGHRS, CDR2 YFSETQ. CDR3: CASSLGRGYTDTQYF. The CDR3 DNA reads TGCGCCAGCAGCTTGGGGAGGGGTTACACAGATACGCAGTATTTT.